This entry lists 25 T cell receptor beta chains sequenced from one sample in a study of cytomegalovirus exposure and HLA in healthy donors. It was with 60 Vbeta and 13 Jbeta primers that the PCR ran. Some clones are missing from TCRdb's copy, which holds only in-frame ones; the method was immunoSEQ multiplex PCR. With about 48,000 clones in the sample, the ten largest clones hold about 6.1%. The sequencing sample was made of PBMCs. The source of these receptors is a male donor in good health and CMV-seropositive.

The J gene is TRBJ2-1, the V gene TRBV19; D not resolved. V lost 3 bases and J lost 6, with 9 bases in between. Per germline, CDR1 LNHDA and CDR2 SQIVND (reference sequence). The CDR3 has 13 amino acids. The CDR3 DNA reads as TGTGCCAGTAGTATGGGCTACATCAATGAGCAGTTCTTC. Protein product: CASSMGYINEQFF. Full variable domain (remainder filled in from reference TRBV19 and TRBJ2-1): DGGITQSPKYLFRKEGQNVTLSCEQNLNHDAMYWYRQDPGQGLRLIYYSQIVNDFQKGDIAEGYSVSREKKESFPLTVTSAQKNPTAFYLCASSMGYINEQFFGPGTRLTVL.

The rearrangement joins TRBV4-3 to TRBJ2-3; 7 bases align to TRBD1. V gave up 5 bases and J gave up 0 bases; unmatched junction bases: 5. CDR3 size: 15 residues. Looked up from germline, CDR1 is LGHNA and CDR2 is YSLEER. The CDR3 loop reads CASSLDRTSTDTQYF. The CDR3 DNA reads TGCGCCAGCAGCTTGGACAGGACAAGCACAGATACGCAGTATTTT.

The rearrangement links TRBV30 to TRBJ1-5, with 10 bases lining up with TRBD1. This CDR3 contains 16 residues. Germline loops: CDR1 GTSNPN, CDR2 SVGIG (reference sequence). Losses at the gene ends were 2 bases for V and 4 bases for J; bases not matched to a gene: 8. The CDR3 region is CAWSRAGDRGNQPQHF. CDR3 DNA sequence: TGTGCCTGGAGTAGGGCCGGGGACAGGGGAAATCAGCCCCAGCATTTT.

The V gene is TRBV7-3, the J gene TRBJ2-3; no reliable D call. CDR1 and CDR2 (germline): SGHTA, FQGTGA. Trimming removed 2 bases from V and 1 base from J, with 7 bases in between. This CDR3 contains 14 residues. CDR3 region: CASSLREGTDTQYF. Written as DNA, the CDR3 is TGTGCCAGCAGCTTACGAGAGGGCACAGATACGCAGTATTTT.

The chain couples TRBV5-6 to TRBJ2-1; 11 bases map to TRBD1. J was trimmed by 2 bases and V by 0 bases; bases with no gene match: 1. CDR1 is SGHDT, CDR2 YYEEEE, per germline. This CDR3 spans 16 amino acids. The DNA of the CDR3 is TGTGCCAGCAGCTTGGGGGGACAGGGGGCCTACAATGAGCAGTTCTTC. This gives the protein CASSLGGQGAYNEQFF.

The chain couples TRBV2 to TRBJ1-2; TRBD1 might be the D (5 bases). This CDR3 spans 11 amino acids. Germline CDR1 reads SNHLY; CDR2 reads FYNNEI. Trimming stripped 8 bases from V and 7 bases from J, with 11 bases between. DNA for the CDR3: TGTGCCAGCGGGGGGGGTAGTGGCTACACCTTC. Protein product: CASGGGSGYTF. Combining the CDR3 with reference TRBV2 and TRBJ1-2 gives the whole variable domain EPEVTQTPSHQVTQMGQEVILRCVPISNHLYFYWYRQILGQKVEFLVSFYNNEISEKSEIFDDQFSVERPDGSNFTLKIRSTKLEDSAMYFCASGGGSGYTFGSGTRLTVV.

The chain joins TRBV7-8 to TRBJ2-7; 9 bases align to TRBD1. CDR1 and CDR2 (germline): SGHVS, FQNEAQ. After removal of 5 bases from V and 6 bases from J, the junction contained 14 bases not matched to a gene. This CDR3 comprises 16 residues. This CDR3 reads CASSPPGTGTSREQYF. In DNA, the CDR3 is TGTGCCAGCAGCCCCCCAGGGACAGGGACGTCTCGCGAGCAGTACTTC.

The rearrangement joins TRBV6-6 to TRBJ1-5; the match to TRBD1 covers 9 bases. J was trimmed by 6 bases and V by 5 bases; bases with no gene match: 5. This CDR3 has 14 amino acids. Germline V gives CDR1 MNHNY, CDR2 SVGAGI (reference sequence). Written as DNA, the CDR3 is TGTGCCAGCAGTACAGGGGGCGAGGGTCAGCCCCAGCATTTT. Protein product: CASSTGGEGQPQHF.

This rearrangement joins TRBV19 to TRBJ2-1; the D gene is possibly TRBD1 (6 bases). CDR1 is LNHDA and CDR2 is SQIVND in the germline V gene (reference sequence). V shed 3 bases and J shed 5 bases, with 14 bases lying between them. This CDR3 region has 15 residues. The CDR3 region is CASSIPGAVNNEQFF. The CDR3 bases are TGTGCCAGTAGTATCCCAGGGGCCGTTAACAATGAGCAGTTCTTC.

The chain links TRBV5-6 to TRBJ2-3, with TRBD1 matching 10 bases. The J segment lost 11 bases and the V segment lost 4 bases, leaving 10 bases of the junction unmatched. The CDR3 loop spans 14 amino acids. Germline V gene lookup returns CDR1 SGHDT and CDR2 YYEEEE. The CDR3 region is CASSQGQGISGQYF. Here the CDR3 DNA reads TGTGCCAGCAGCCAGGGACAGGGGATTAGTGGGCAGTATTTT.

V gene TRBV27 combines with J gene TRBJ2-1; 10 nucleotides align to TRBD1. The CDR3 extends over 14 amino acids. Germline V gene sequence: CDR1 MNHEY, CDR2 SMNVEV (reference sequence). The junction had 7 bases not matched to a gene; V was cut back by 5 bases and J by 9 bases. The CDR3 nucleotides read TGTGCCAGCAGTACGACAGGGGGCGTCTTTGAGCAGTTCTTC. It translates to CASSTTGGVFEQFF.

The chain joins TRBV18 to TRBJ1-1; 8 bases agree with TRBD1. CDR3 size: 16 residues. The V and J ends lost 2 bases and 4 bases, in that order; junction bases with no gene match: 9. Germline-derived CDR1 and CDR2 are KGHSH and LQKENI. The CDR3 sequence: CASSPTSPTGGTEAFF. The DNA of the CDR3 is TGTGCCAGCTCACCAACAAGCCCCACAGGGGGCACTGAAGCTTTCTTT.

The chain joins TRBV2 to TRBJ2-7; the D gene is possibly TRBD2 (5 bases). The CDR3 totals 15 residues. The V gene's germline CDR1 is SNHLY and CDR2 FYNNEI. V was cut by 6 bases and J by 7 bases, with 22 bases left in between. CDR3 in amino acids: CASREELGNLREQYF. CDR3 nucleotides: TGTGCCAGCAGGGAGGAGCTCGGCAATCTACGGGAGCAGTACTTC.

CDR3 DNA: TGTGCCAGCAGCTCCTACCTGTCAACCCCAGGGTCTGGCTACACCTTC. This translates into CASSSYLSTPGSGYTF. The chain uses TRBV7-2 and TRBJ1-2, with D possibly being TRBD1 (5 bases). The V gene's germline CDR1 is SGHTA and CDR2 FQGNSA. V was cut by 4 bases and J by 7 bases, with 22 bases left in between. The CDR3 spans 16 residues.

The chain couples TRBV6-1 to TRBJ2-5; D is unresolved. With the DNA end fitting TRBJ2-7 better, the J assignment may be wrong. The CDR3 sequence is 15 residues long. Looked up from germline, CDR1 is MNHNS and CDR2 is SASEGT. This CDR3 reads CASSRPGLSSYEQYF. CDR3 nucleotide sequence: TGTGCCAGCAGTCGTCCGGGTCTGAGCTCCTACGAGCAGTACTTC.

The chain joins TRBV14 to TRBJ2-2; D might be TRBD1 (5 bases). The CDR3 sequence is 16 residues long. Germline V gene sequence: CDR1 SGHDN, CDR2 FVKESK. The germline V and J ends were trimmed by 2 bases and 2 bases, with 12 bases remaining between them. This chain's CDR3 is CASSQLGAVNTGELFF. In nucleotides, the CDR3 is TGTGCCAGCAGCCAATTAGGGGCAGTCAACACCGGGGAGCTGTTTTTT.

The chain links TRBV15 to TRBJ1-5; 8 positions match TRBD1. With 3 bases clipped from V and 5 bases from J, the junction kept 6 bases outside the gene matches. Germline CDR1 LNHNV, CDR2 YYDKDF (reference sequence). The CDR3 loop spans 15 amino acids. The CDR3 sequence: CATSSLGQGDQPQHF. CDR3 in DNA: TGTGCCACCAGCAGTCTCGGACAGGGTGATCAGCCCCAGCATTTT.

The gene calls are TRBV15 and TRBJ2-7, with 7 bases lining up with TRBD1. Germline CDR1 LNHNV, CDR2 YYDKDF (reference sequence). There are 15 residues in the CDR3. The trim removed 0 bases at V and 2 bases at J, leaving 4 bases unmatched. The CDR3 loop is CATSRDQGGPYEQYF. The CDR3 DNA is TGTGCCACCAGCAGAGATCAAGGGGGCCCCTACGAGCAGTACTTC.

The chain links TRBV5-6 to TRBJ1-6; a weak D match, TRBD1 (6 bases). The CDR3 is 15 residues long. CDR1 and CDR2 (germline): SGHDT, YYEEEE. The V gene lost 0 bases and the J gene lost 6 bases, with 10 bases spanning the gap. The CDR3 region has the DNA TGTGCCAGCAGCTTGGTGGACAGCCTTAATTCACCCCTCCACTTT. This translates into CASSLVDSLNSPLHF.

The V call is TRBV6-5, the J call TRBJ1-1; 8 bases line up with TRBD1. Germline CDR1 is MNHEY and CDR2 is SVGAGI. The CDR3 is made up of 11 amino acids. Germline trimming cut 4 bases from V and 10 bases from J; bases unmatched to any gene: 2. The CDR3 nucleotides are TGTGCCAGCAGTTCACAGGGGGGAGCTTTCTTT. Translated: CASSSQGGAFF.

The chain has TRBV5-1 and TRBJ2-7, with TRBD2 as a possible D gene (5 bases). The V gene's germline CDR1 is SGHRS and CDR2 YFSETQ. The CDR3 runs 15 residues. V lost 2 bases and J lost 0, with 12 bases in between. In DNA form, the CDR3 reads TGCGCCAGCAGCTTTGAGGGCGAAAGCTCCTACGAGCAGTACTTC. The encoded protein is CASSFEGESSYEQYF.

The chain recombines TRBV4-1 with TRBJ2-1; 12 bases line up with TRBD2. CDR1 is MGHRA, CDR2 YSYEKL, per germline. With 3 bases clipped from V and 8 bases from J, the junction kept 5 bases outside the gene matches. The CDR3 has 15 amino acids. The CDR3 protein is CASSQTSGGGYEQFF. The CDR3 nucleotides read TGCGCCAGCAGCCAGACTAGCGGGGGAGGGTATGAGCAGTTCTTC.

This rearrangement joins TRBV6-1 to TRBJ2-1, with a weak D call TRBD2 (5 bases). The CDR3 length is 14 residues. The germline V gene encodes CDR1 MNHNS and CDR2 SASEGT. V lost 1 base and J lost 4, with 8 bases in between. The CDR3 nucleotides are TGTGCCAGCAGTGAAGAGAGGGAGTACAATGAGCAGTTCTTC. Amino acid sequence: CASSEEREYNEQFF.

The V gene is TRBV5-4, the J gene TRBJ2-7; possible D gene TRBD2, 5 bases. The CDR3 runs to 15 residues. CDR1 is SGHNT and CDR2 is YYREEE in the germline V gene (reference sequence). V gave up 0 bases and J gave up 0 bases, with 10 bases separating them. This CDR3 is CASSLAPRDSYEQYF. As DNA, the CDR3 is TGTGCCAGCAGCTTGGCCCCTCGGGACTCCTACGAGCAGTACTTC.

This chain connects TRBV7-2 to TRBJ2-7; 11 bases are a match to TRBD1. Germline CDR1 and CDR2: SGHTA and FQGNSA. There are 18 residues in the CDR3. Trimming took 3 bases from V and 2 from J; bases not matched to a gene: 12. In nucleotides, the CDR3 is TGTGCCAGCAGCTTCGGACAGGGGGCTTCCTTCCTTCCCTACGAGCAGTACTTC. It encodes CASSFGQGASFLPYEQYF.